These T cell receptor beta chains were read from a single sample in a study of Ad26.COV2.S vaccination and SARS-CoV-2 variants. Some clones are missing from TCRdb's copy, which holds only in-frame ones; the method was immunoSEQ multiplex PCR. The profile shows 87,000 or so clones, approximately 81% of them singletons. Here the sequenced sample was peripheral blood, taken after recovery from COVID-19. The source of these receptors is a human donor who had recovered from COVID-19. Both conserved end residues are part of each CDR3. D genes are given only for firm matches. Not all rows give a size; the values are once, few, many and, for expanded clones, a class.

D: TRBD2
J: TRBJ2-2
size: -
V: TRBV6-1
DNA: TGTGCCAGCAGTGGTAGCGGGAGGGCGAGGGCCGGGGAGCTGTTTTTT
CDR3: CASSGSGRARAGELFF

D: -
J: TRBJ2-5
size: -
V: TRBV6-5
DNA: TGTGCCAGCAGTTCGTATGGACAGTCACAAGAGACCCAGTACTTC
CDR3: CASSSYGQSQETQYF

D: -
J: TRBJ1-2
size: once
V: TRBV7-9
DNA: TGTGCCAGCAGCTCACTTATAGGGGGGGACTATGGCTACACCTTC
CDR3: CASSSLIGGDYGYTF

D: -
J: TRBJ2-7
size: -
V: TRBV13
DNA: TGTGCCAGCAGCCGACGGGGCAGACTCTACGAGCAGTACTTC
CDR3: CASSRRGRLYEQYF

D: -
J: TRBJ2-3
size: -
V: TRBV6-6
DNA: TGTGCCAGCAGTCCCTCAGAGGATACGCAGTATTTT
CDR3: CASSPSEDTQYF

D: -
J: TRBJ2-4
size: few
V: TRBV24-1
DNA: TGTGCCACCAGTGACCCGCCCGTGGACATTCAGTACTTC
CDR3: CATSDPPVDIQYF

D: TRBD2
J: TRBJ2-1
size: -
V: TRBV13
DNA: TGTGCCAGCAGCCAGACTAGCGTTACTGAGCAGTTCTTC
CDR3: CASSQTSVTEQFF

D: TRBD2
J: TRBJ2-7
size: -
V: TRBV19
DNA: TGTGCCAGTAGTCAGGCGGGAGGGTCCTACGAGCAGTACTTC
CDR3: CASSQAGGSYEQYF

D: -
J: TRBJ2-2
size: -
V: TRBV7-2
DNA: TGTGCCACCAGGAGGTGGTCGGGAGCGAACACCGGGGAGCTGTTTTTT
CDR3: CATRRWSGANTGELFF

D: -
J: TRBJ2-3
size: -
V: TRBV27
DNA: TGTGCCAGCAGCCTCACTCCTACACTTGATACGCAGTATTTT
CDR3: CASSLTPTLDTQYF

D: TRBD1
J: TRBJ1-2
size: -
V: TRBV4-3
DNA: TGCGCCAGCAGCCAAGTAAGACAGGGAGTAAAAGGCTACACCTTC
CDR3: CASSQVRQGVKGYTF

D: -
J: TRBJ2-1
size: -
V: TRBV5-6
DNA: TGTGCCAGCAGTAACACCGAGGGGAATGAGCAGTTCTTC
CDR3: CASSNTEGNEQFF

D: -
J: TRBJ1-1
size: few
V: TRBV5-1
DNA: TGCGCCAGCAGCTTGTCCGGGCAGCCCTACACTGAAGCTTTCTTT
CDR3: CASSLSGQPYTEAFF

D: -
J: TRBJ1-2
size: once
V: TRBV10-1
DNA: TGCGCCAGCAGTGATACAGTTAACTATGGCTACACCTTC
CDR3: CASSDTVNYGYTF

D: -
J: TRBJ2-7
size: -
V: TRBV5-4
DNA: TGTGCCAGCAGCCTGGACAGCCGATCCTACGAGCAGTACTTC
CDR3: CASSLDSRSYEQYF

D: -
J: TRBJ2-1
size: few
V: TRBV7-9
DNA: TGTGCCAGCAGCTTAGTAGACGTGGGAAATGAGCAGTTCTTC
CDR3: CASSLVDVGNEQFF

D: -
J: TRBJ1-5
size: -
V: TRBV27
DNA: TGTGCCAGCAGTTTACTAGGGGGCAATCAGCCCCAGCATTTT
CDR3: CASSLLGGNQPQHF

D: TRBD1
J: TRBJ1-4
size: -
V: TRBV4-3
DNA: TGCGCCAGCAGCCAACCGCCGGGACAGGGCCTGTTTTTT
CDR3: CASSQPPGQGLFF

D: TRBD1
J: TRBJ2-2
size: -
V: TRBV24-1
DNA: TGTGCCACCAGTAGGGGCAGGGGGTCCACCGGGGAGCTGTTTTTT
CDR3: CATSRGRGSTGELFF

D: TRBD2
J: TRBJ2-7
size: -
V: TRBV19
DNA: TGTGCCAGTAGTGCCTCGGGACTAGCGGGTCAGCTTGCCTACGAGCAGTACTTC
CDR3: CASSASGLAGQLAYEQYF

D: TRBD1
J: TRBJ1-2
size: -
V: TRBV5-5
DNA: TGTGCCAGCAGCTTGGGGGGGACAGCTCTCTATGGCTACACCTTC
CDR3: CASSLGGTALYGYTF

D: TRBD2
J: TRBJ2-3
size: -
V: TRBV7-2
DNA: TGTGCCAGCAGCACCGGGACTAGCGGGAGTTGGACAGATACGCAGTATTTT
CDR3: CASSTGTSGSWTDTQYF

D: -
J: TRBJ1-3
size: once
V: TRBV7-2
DNA: TGTGCCAGCAGCTTAGCTACGATTCAGGGTTCTGGAAACACCATATATTTT
CDR3: CASSLATIQGSGNTIYF

D: TRBD2
J: TRBJ2-7
size: -
V: TRBV10-3
DNA: TGTGCCATCAGTGATCCTAGCGGGAGGGCCGCAAAATACGAGCAGTACTTC
CDR3: CAISDPSGRAAKYEQYF

D: TRBD2
J: TRBJ2-1
size: -
V: TRBV18
DNA: TGTGCCAGCTCACCGCAGACTAGCGGGAGGGCTAATGAGCAGTTCTTC
CDR3: CASSPQTSGRANEQFF

D: TRBD1
J: TRBJ1-1
size: -
V: TRBV11-3
DNA: TGTGCCAGCAGCCACTCCGGGACAGAGAACACTGAAGCTTTCTTT
CDR3: CASSHSGTENTEAFF

D: -
J: TRBJ1-1
size: -
V: TRBV19
DNA: TGTGCCAGTAGTTCCTCATATCTGGGTAGAAACACTGAAGCTTTCTTT
CDR3: CASSSSYLGRNTEAFF

D: -
J: TRBJ1-2
size: -
V: TRBV29-1
DNA: TGCAGCGCAGAAGTAACAGGGAGTGATGGCTACACCTTC
CDR3: CSAEVTGSDGYTF

D: TRBD1
J: TRBJ1-2
size: -
V: TRBV27
DNA: TGTGCCAGCAGCGGACAGGGGGCTTGGGGCTACACCTTC
CDR3: CASSGQGAWGYTF

D: TRBD1
J: TRBJ2-7
size: -
V: TRBV5-1
DNA: TGCGCCAGCAGCTTCGCTGTCGGACAGGGATCCTACGAGCAGTACTTC
CDR3: CASSFAVGQGSYEQYF

D: -
J: TRBJ2-7
size: -
V: TRBV27
DNA: TGTGCCAGCAGTTTAGGGACTCATGAGTACTTC
CDR3: CASSLGTHEYF

D: TRBD2
J: TRBJ2-1
size: once
V: TRBV11-2
DNA: TGTGCCAGCAGCTTACGGACTAGCGGGAGGTACAATGAGCAGTTCTTC
CDR3: CASSLRTSGRYNEQFF

D: -
J: TRBJ1-2
size: -
V: TRBV4-3
DNA: TGCGCCAGCAGCCAGCCCGACTATGGCTACACCTTC
CDR3: CASSQPDYGYTF

D: TRBD2
J: TRBJ2-3
size: -
V: TRBV5-4
DNA: TGTGCCAGCAGCGAAGGACTAGCGGGAGGTGTCGGCACAGATACGCAGTATTTT
CDR3: CASSEGLAGGVGTDTQYF

D: -
J: TRBJ2-1
size: -
V: TRBV20-1
DNA: TGCAGTGCCCAACTAAAAATTGAGCAGTTCTTC
CDR3: CSAQLKIEQFF

D: -
J: TRBJ1-1
size: -
V: TRBV5-1
DNA: TGCGCCAGCAGCTGGCGGGGGGAGAACACTGAAGCTTTCTTT
CDR3: CASSWRGENTEAFF

D: -
J: TRBJ2-1
size: -
V: TRBV7-3
DNA: TGTGCCAGCAGCTCCCTCAACAATGAGCAGTTCTTC
CDR3: CASSSLNNEQFF

D: TRBD2
J: TRBJ2-7
size: -
V: TRBV4-3
DNA: TGCGCCAGCAGCCAAGAAGCGGGAGGGGGGTCCTACGAGCAGTACTTC
CDR3: CASSQEAGGGSYEQYF

D: TRBD1
J: TRBJ2-7
size: -
V: TRBV13
DNA: TGTGCCAGCAGCCCAGGGACAGACTACGAGCAGTACTTC
CDR3: CASSPGTDYEQYF

D: -
J: TRBJ2-7
size: -
V: TRBV19
DNA: TGTGCCAGTAGTACGCAAAACGGCTACGAGCAGTACTTC
CDR3: CASSTQNGYEQYF

D: -
J: TRBJ2-3
size: -
V: TRBV4-3
DNA: TGCGCCAGCAGCCGTGACCCTTCTAGCACAGATACGCAGTATTTT
CDR3: CASSRDPSSTDTQYF

D: -
J: TRBJ2-5
size: -
V: TRBV14
DNA: TGTGCCAGCAGCCAAGTGCCAGACGAGACCCAGTACTTC
CDR3: CASSQVPDETQYF

D: TRBD2
J: TRBJ2-7
size: -
V: TRBV28
DNA: TGTGCCAGCACCGTCCCGGGACTAGCGGGAGTTTACGAGCAGTACTTC
CDR3: CASTVPGLAGVYEQYF

D: TRBD2
J: TRBJ2-1
size: -
V: TRBV15
DNA: TGTGCCACCAGCAGGGACGGAAGCGGGAGTTACTCCTACAATGAGCAGTTCTTC
CDR3: CATSRDGSGSYSYNEQFF

D: TRBD2
J: TRBJ2-1
size: -
V: TRBV19
DNA: TGTGCCAGTACCCAACTAGCGGGAGGTATCAATGAGCAGTTCTTC
CDR3: CASTQLAGGINEQFF

D: -
J: TRBJ2-7
size: -
V: TRBV21-1
DNA: TGTGCCAGCAGCAGGAGGCCGGACAGGGAAACCTACGAGCAGTACTTC
CDR3: CASSRRPDRETYEQYF

D: TRBD2
J: TRBJ2-2
size: few
V: TRBV9
DNA: TGTGCCAGCAGCGTAGAATTAGCGGGAGGGCCAGGCATATCCGCCGGGGAGCTGTTTTTT
CDR3: CASSVELAGGPGISAGELFF

D: TRBD1
J: TRBJ2-5
size: -
V: TRBV11-3
DNA: TGTGCCAGCAGCACGGGACAGGTGCAAGAGACCCAGTACTTC
CDR3: CASSTGQVQETQYF

D: -
J: TRBJ1-6
size: -
V: TRBV12-5
DNA: TGTGCTAGTGGTTCTCGGGACGTAAATAATTCACCCCTCCACTTT
CDR3: CASGSRDVNNSPLHF

D: TRBD1
J: TRBJ1-1
size: once
V: TRBV11-3
DNA: TGTGCCAGCAGCTTAGTGGGACAGGGGGCGCGAAACACTGAAGCTTTCTTT
CDR3: CASSLVGQGARNTEAFF

D: -
J: TRBJ1-5
size: -
V: TRBV3-1/TRBV3-2
DNA: TGTGCCAGCAGCCAAGATTCTGAAGGGACAATTCCCGATCAGCCCCAGCATTTT
CDR3: CASSQDSEGTIPDQPQHF

D: -
J: TRBJ1-5
size: -
V: TRBV28
DNA: TGTGCCAGCAGTTTGTACGTCGGGGATTATAGCAATCAGCCCCAGCATTTT
CDR3: CASSLYVGDYSNQPQHF

D: -
J: TRBJ2-2
size: -
V: TRBV28
DNA: TGTGCCAGCACCGAAAGGGACACCGGGGAGCTGTTTTTT
CDR3: CASTERDTGELFF